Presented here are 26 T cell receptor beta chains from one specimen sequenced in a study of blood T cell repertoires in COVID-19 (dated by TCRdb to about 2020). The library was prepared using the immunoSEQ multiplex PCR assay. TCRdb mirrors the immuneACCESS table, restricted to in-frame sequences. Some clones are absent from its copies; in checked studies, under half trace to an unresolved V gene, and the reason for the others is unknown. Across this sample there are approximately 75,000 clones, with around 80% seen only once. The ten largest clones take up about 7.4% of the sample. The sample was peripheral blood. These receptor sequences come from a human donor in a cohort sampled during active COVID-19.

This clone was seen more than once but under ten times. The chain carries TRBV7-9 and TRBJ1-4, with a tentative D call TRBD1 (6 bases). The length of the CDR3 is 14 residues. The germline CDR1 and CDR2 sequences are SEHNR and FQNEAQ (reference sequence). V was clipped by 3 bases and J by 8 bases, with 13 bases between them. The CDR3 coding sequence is TGTGCCAGCAGCTTCGAACAGGGTGGGGAAAAACTGTTTTTT. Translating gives CASSFEQGGEKLFF.

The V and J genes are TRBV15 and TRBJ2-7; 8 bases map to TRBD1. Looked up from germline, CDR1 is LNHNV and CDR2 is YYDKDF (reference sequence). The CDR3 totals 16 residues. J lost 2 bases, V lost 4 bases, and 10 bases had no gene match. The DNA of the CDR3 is TGTGCCACCAGCACGAGAGACAGGGGACATCCCTACGAGCAGTACTTC. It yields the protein CATSTRDRGHPYEQYF.

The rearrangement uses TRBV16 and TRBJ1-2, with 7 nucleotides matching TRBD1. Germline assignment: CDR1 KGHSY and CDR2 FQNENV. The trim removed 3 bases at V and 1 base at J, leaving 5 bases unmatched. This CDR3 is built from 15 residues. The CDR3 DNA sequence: TGTGCCAGCAGCCACTCGGACAGGCGTAACTATGGCTACACCTTC. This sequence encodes CASSHSDRRNYGYTF.

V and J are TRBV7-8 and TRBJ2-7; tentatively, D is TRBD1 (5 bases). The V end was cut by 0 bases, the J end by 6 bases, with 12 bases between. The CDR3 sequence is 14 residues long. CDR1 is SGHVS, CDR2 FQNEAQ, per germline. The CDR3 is CASSLAQGGSEQYF. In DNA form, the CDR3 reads TGTGCCAGCAGCTTAGCGCAGGGTGGTAGCGAGCAGTACTTC.

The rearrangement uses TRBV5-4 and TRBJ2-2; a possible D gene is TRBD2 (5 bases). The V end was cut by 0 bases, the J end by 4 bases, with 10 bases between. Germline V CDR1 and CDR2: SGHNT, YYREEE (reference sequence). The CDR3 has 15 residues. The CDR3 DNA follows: TGTGCCAGCAGCTTGGGAGCGGAACCCACCGGGGAGCTGTTTTTT. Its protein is CASSLGAEPTGELFF.

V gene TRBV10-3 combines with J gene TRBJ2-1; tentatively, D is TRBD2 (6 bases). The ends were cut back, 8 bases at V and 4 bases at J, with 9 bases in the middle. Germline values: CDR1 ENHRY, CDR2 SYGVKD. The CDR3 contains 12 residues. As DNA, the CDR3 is TGTGCCATCCGGCGGGATTACAATGAGCAGTTCTTC. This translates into CAIRRDYNEQFF.

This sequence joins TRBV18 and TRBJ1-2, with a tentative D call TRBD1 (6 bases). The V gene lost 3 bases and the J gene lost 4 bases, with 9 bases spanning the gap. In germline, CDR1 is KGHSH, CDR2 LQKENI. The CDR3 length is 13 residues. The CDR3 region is CASSPGQFYGYTF. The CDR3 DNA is TGTGCCAGCTCACCTGGACAGTTCTATGGCTACACCTTC.

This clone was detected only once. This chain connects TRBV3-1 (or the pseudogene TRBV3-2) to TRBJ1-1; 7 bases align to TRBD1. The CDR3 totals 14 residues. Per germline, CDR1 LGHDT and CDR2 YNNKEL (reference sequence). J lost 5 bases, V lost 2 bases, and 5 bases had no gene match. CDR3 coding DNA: TGTGCCAGCAGCCAAAGTACAGGGGAGACTGAAGCTTTCTTT. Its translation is CASSQSTGETEAFF.

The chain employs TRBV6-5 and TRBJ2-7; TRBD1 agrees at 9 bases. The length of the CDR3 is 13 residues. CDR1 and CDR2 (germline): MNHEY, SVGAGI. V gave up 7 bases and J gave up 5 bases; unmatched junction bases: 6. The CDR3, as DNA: TGTGCCAGCAAAGGGACAGGGTTCCACGAGCAGTACTTC. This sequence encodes CASKGTGFHEQYF.

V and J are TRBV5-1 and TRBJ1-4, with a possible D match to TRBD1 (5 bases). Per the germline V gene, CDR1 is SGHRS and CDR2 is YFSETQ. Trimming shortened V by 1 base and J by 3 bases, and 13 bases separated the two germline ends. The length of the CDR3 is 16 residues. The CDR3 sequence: CASSLPTTASNEKLFF. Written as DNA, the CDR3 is TGCGCCAGCAGCTTGCCCACGACAGCCTCTAATGAAAAACTGTTTTTT. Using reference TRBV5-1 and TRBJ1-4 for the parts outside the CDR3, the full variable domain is KAGVTQTPRYLIKTRGQQVTLSCSPISGHRSVSWYQQTPGQGLQFLFEYFSETQRNKGNFPGRFSGRQFSNSRSEMNVSTLELGDSALYLCASSLPTTASNEKLFFGSGTQLSVL.

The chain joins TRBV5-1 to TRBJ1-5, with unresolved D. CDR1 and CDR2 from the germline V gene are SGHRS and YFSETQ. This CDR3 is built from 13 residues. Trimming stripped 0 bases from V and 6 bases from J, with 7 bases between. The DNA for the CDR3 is TGCGCCAGCAGCTTGGACAGCTCTCAGCCCCAGCATTTT. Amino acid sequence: CASSLDSSQPQHF.

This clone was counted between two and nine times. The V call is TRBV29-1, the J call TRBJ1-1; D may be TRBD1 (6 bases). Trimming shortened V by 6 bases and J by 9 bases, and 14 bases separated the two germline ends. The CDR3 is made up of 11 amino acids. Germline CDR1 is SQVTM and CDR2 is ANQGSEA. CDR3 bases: TGCAGCGTCCCAAAGGACAGCCAAGCTTTCTTT. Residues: CSVPKDSQAFF.

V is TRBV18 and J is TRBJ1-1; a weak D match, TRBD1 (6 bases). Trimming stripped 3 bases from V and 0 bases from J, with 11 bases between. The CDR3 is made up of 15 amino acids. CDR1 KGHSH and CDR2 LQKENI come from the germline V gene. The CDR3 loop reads CASSPRAGVNTEAFF. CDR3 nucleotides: TGTGCCAGCTCACCCCGGGCAGGGGTGAACACTGAAGCTTTCTTT.

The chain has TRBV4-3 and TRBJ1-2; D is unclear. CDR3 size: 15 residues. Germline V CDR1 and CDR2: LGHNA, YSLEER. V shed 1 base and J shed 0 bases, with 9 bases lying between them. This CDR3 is CASSQVSSANYGYTF. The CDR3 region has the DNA TGCGCCAGCAGCCAAGTATCCAGTGCTAACTATGGCTACACCTTC.

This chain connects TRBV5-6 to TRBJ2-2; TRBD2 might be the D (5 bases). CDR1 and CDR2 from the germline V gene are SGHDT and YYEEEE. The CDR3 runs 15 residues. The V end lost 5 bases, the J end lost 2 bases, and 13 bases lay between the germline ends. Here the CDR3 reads CASSRGITNTGELFF. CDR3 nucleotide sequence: TGTGCCAGCAGTCGGGGAATTACAAACACCGGGGAGCTGTTTTTT.

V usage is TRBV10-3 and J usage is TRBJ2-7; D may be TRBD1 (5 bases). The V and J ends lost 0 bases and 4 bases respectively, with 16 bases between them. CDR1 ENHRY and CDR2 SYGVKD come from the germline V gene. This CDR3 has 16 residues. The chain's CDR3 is CAISESKGFVSYEQYF. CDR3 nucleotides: TGTGCCATCAGTGAGTCCAAGGGGTTTGTATCTTACGAGCAGTACTTC.

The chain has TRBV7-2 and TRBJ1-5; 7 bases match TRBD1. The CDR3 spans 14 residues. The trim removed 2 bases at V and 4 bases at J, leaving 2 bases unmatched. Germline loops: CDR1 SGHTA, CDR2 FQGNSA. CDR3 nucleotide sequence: TGTGCCAGCAGCTTAAAGGGGGCGAATCAGCCCCAGCATTTT. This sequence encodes CASSLKGANQPQHF.

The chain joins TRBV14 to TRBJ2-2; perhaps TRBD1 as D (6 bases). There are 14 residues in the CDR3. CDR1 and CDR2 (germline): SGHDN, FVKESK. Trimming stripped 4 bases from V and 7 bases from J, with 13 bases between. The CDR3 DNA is TGTGCCAGCAGCCGTCGACAGGACATCGGGGAGCTGTTTTTT. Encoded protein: CASSRRQDIGELFF.

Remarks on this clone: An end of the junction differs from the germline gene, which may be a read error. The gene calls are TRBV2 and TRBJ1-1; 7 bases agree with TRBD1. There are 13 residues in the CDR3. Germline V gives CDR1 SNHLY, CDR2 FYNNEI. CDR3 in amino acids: CTRQGVEGAEAFF. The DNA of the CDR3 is TGTACCAGACAGGGAGTGGAAGGAGCTGAAGCTTTCTTT. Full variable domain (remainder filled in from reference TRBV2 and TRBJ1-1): EPEVTQTPSHQVTQMGQEVILRCVPISNHLYFYWYRQILGQKVEFLVSFYNNEISEKSEIFDDQFSVERPDGSNFTLKIRSTKLEDSAMYFCTRQGVEGAEAFFGQGTRLTVV.

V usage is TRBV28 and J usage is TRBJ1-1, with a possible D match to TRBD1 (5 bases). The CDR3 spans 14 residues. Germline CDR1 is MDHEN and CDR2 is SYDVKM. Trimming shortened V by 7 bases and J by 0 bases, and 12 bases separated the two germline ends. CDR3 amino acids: CASTLWGMNTEAFF. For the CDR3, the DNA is TGTGCCAGCACCCTATGGGGCATGAACACTGAAGCTTTCTTT.

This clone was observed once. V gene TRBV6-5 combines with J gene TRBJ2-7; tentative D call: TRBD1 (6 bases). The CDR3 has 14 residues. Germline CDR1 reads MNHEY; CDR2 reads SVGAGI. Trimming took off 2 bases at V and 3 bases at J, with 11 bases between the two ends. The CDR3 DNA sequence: TGTGCCAGCAGTTACAAGGGGGACCTCTACGAGCAGTACTTC. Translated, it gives CASSYKGDLYEQYF.

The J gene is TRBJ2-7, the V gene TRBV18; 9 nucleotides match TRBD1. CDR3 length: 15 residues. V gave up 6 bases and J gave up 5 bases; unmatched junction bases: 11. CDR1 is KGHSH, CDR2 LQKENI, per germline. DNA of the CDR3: TGTGCCAGCTCTCGCGGGTGGGACAGGGACGACGAGCAGTACTTC. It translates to CASSRGWDRDDEQYF.

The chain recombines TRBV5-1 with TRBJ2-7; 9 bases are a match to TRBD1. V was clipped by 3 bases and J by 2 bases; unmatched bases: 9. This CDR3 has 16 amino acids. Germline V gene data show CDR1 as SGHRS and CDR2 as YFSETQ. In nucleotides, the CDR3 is TGCGCCAGCAGCTCCTTGGGACAGGGAACCACCTACGAGCAGTACTTC. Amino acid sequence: CASSSLGQGTTYEQYF. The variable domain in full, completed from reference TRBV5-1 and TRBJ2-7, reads KAGVTQTPRYLIKTRGQQVTLSCSPISGHRSVSWYQQTPGQGLQFLFEYFSETQRNKGNFPGRFSGRQFSNSRSEMNVSTLELGDSALYLCASSSLGQGTTYEQYFGPGTRLTVT.

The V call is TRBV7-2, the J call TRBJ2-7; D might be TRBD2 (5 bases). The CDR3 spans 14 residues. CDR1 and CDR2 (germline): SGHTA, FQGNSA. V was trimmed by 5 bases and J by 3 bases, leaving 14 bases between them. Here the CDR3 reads CASSQRWESYEQYF. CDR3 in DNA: TGTGCCAGCAGCCAGCGGTGGGAGAGCTACGAGCAGTACTTC.

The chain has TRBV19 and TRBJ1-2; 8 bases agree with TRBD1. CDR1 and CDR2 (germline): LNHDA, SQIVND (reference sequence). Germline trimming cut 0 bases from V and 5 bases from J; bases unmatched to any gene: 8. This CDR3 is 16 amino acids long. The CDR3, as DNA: TGTGCCAGTAGTATAGAACAAGGGACAGGATGGTATGGCTACACCTTC. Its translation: CASSIEQGTGWYGYTF.

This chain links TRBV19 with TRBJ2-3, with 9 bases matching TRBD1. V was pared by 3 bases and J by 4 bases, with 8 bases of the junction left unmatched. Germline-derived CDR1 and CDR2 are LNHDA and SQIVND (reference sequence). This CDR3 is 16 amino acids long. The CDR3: CASSIAGQGTADTQYF. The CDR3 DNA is TGTGCCAGTAGTATTGCGGGACAGGGAACTGCAGATACGCAGTATTTT.